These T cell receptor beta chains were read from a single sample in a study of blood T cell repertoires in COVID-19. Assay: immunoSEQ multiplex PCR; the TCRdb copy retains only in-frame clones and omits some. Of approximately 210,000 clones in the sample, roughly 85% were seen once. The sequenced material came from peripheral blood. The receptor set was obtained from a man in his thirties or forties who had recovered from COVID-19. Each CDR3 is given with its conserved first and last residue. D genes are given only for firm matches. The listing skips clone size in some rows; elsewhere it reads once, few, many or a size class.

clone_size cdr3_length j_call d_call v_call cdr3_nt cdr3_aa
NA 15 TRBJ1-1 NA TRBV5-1 TGCGCCAGCAGCTTGGGTGGGGGCGATAACACTGAAGCTTTCTTT CASSLGGGDNTEAFF
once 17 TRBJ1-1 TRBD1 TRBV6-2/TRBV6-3 TGTGCCAGCAGTTACCTGAAGGTTTACTCAGGGGGAGATGAAGCTTTCTTT CASSYLKVYSGGDEAFF
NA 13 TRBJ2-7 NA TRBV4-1 TGCGCCAGCAGCCAACCAGGAACCTACGAGCAGTACTTC CASSQPGTYEQYF
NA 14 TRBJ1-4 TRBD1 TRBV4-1 TGCGCCAGCAGCGACAGGGTAGGAGGTGAAAAACTGTTTTTT CASSDRVGGEKLFF
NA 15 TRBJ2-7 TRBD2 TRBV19 TGTGCCAGTTCAGTACCCTCAGGGAGGGTCTACGAGCAGTACTTC CASSVPSGRVYEQYF
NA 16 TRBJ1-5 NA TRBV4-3 TGCGCCAGCAGCCCCCAGGTGGCCCGGCGCAATCAGCCCCAGCATTTT CASSPQVARRNQPQHF
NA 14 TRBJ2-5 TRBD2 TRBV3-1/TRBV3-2 TGTGCTAGCGAAGCGGGGGCCAGGGGAGAGACCCAGTACTTC CASEAGARGETQYF
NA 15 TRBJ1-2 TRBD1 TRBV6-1 TGTGCCAGCAGTGAACTTACCAGGGGGAACTATGGCTACACCTTC CASSELTRGNYGYTF
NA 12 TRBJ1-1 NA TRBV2 TGTGCCAGCACGGGCGGGGTTGCTGAAGCTTTCTTT CASTGGVAEAFF
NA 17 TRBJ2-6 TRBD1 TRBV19 TGTGCCAGTAGTGCAAGGACAGGTGTCTCTGGGGCCAACGTCCTGACTTTC CASSARTGVSGANVLTF
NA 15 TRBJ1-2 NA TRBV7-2 TGTGCCAGCAGCTCACAGGGAGATAGGGTTTATGGCTACACCTTC CASSSQGDRVYGYTF
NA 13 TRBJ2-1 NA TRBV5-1 TGCGCCAGCAGCGCAGGGGTCTACAATGAGCAGTTCTTC CASSAGVYNEQFF
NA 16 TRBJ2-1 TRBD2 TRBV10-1 TGCGCCAGCAGTGAGAACCCTAGCGGGGTCTGGGATGAGCAGTTCTTC CASSENPSGVWDEQFF
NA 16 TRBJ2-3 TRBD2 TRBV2 TGTGCCAGCAGTCCCTGGCGGGGGGGCAACACAGATACGCAGTATTTT CASSPWRGGNTDTQYF
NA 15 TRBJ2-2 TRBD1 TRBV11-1 TGTGCCAGCAGCCCTCGGACAGGGTGGGTCGGGGAGCTGTTTTTT CASSPRTGWVGELFF
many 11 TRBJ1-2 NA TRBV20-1 TGCAGTGCTAGCACGGGGGATGGCTACACCTTC CSASTGDGYTF
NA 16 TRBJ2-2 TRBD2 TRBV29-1 TGCAGCGTTGAAGAGCTAGCGGGGCGGAACACCGGGGAGCTGTTTTTT CSVEELAGRNTGELFF
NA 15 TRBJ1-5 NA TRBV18 TGTGCCAGCCACTCGGTTGGGGGGGCGGGTCAGCCCCAGCATTTT CASHSVGGAGQPQHF
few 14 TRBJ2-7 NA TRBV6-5 TGTGCCAGCAGTTACTCGGGGGGTGTACACGAGCAGTACTTC CASSYSGGVHEQYF
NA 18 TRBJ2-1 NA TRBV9 TGTGCCAGCAGCTCCTTCGCGCCTTCAGGGGGGAGCTACAATGAGCAGTTCTTC CASSSFAPSGGSYNEQFF
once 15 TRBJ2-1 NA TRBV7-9 TGTGCCAGCAGCTTAAGCCGAGGTCGGTACAATGAGCAGTTCTTC CASSLSRGRYNEQFF
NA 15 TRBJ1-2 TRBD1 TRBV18 TGTGCCAGCTCTGAGAGGGGGCGCGACGACTATGGCTACACCTTC CASSERGRDDYGYTF
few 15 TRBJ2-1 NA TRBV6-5 TGTGCCAGCAGTTGGCGGGGGCCTCGTCGGAATGAGCAGTTCTTC CASSWRGPRRNEQFF
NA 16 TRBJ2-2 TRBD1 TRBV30 TGTGCCTGGAGTATGGGACAGGCTGGACGGACCGGGGAGCTGTTTTTT CAWSMGQAGRTGELFF